Presented here are 20 T cell receptor beta chains from one specimen sequenced in a study of OX40 agonist ivuxolimab in advanced cancers. The method was the immunoSEQ multiplex PCR assay. Sourced from immuneACCESS, this table was stored by TCRdb with only in-frame sequences that have V and J called. A share of the clones is absent; for the studies checked, an unresolved V gene accounts for under half, and the remainder has no known explanation. The sample table lists approximately 70,000 clones, about 84% of them with a count of one. The biggest ten clones account for 6.5% to 7.5% of the sample. Sequences were derived from CD4+ or CD8+ T cells sorted from blood, sampled in a trial of the OX40 agonist ivuxolimab. The receptors were sampled from an adult with an advanced solid tumor such as melanoma, head and neck, liver or kidney cancer.

The chain recombines TRBV27 with TRBJ1-1, with a tentative D call TRBD1 (5 bases). CDR1 is MNHEY, CDR2 SMNVEV, per germline (reference sequence). This CDR3 is 15 amino acids long. The V end lost 4 bases, the J end lost 3 bases, and 15 bases lay between the germline ends. For the CDR3, the DNA is TGTGCCAGCAGTTCCGTTCAGGGAACTTACACTGAAGCTTTCTTT. Protein product: CASSSVQGTYTEAFF.

Worth noting for this clone: The junction departs from the called germline gene at one end, perhaps through a read error. Other DNA sequences in the same sample also yield this CDR3. The rearrangement uses TRBV25-1 and TRBJ2-1; D is possibly TRBD2 (7 bases). CDR1 is MGHDK, CDR2 SYGVNS, per germline. CDR3 size: 14 residues. In DNA, the CDR3 is TGCGCCAGCAGTCGGGGGGCCTCCTACAATGAGCAGTTCTTC. Translation: CASSRGASYNEQFF.

CDR3 protein: CASGDTYYEQYF. The CDR3 DNA reads as TGTGCCAGCGGGGACACTTACTACGAGCAGTACTTC. This chain uses TRBV25-1 with TRBJ2-7, with a tentative D call TRBD1 (6 bases). V shed 8 bases and J shed 3 bases, with 11 bases lying between them. This CDR3 spans 12 amino acids. Germline V gives CDR1 MGHDK, CDR2 SYGVNS.

The chain combines TRBV5-5 with TRBJ1-5, with D possibly matching TRBD1 (6 bases). CDR1 is SGHKS, CDR2 YYEKEE, per germline (reference sequence). The germline V and J ends were trimmed by 4 bases and 0 bases, with 8 bases remaining between them. CDR3 size: 14 residues. CDR3 DNA sequence: TGTGCCAGCAGCGGGGACATTAGCAATCAGCCCCAGCATTTT. Its protein is CASSGDISNQPQHF.

This clone was detected only once. The chain has TRBV5-6 and TRBJ1-2; D is ambiguous. CDR1 and CDR2 (germline): SGHDT, YYEEEE. V lost 4 bases to trimming and J lost 2 bases, with 18 bases between them. The CDR3 has 16 amino acids. CDR3 amino acids: CASSQRRGPFNYGYTF. The CDR3 DNA reads TGTGCCAGCAGCCAGAGGCGAGGGCCGTTCAACTATGGCTACACCTTC.

The chain recombines TRBV20-1 with TRBJ1-1; D remains unclear. V shed 2 bases and J shed 1 base, with 2 bases lying between them. The V gene's germline CDR1 is DFQATT and CDR2 SNEGSKA (reference sequence). The CDR3 has 11 amino acids. DNA for the CDR3: TGCAGTGCTAGACAGAACACTGAAGCTTTCTTT. Translation: CSARQNTEAFF.

The chain joins TRBV6-5 to TRBJ1-2, with unresolved D. Looked up from germline, CDR1 is MNHEY and CDR2 is SVGAGI. V was trimmed by 5 bases and J by 4 bases, leaving 14 bases between them. The CDR3 covers 14 residues. The CDR3 bases are TGTGCCAGCAGTATCGGGGATGTGGGCTATGGCTACACCTTC. This translates into CASSIGDVGYGYTF.

The chain couples TRBV7-5 to TRBJ2-2; the table assigns TRBD2, which was not confirmed against the DNA. TRBV7-5 is annotated as a pseudogene. The length of the CDR3 is 18 residues. The CDR3 here is CARSLNKRTGGDTGELFF. CDR3 coding DNA: TGTGCCAGAAGCCTTAACAAGCGGACCGGGGGGGACACCGGGGAGCTGTTTTTT.

The rearrangement uses TRBV5-1 and TRBJ2-2, with D hard to call. In germline, CDR1 is SGHRS, CDR2 YFSETQ. Trimming pared 0 bases from V and 4 bases from J, leaving 10 bases between. CDR3 length equals 15 residues. The CDR3 DNA reads TGCGCCAGCAGCTTGGTTGCCTCCGGCACCGGGGAGCTGTTTTTT. This translates into CASSLVASGTGELFF.

This sequence joins TRBV30 and TRBJ1-1, with 9 bases aligning to TRBD1. CDR3 size: 14 residues. V trimming: 1 base; J trimming: 1 base; junction bases outside the gene matches: 1. The germline V gene has CDR1 GTSNPN and CDR2 SVGIG (reference sequence). CDR3 coding DNA: TGTGCCTGGAGTGAGGGACAGGGGAACACTGAAGCTTTCTTT. Protein sequence: CAWSEGQGNTEAFF.

The chain couples TRBV18 to TRBJ2-5, with a weak D call TRBD2 (6 bases). Germline V CDR1 and CDR2: KGHSH, LQKENI. The V end was cut by 6 bases, the J end by 2 bases, with 16 bases between. The CDR3 sequence is 15 residues long. CDR3 amino acids: CASSPQSAGQETQYF. Here the CDR3 DNA reads TGTGCCAGCTCCCCGCAAAGTGCGGGGCAAGAGACCCAGTACTTC.

This clone appeared once. J is TRBJ2-3 and V is TRBV29-1; D gene uncertain. The germline V gene has CDR1 SQVTM and CDR2 ANQGSEA. V was cut by 4 bases and J by 0 bases, with 8 bases left in between. This CDR3 contains 13 residues. CDR3 DNA sequence: TGCAGCGTTGTGGTTGTGAGCACAGATACGCAGTATTTT. This sequence encodes CSVVVVSTDTQYF.

This chain uses TRBV5-1 with TRBJ2-7; 8 positions match TRBD1. This CDR3 is 15 amino acids long. Germline V gene lookup returns CDR1 SGHRS and CDR2 YFSETQ. With 0 bases clipped from V and 5 bases from J, the junction kept 7 bases outside the gene matches. The CDR3 region is CASSLVTGGIDEQYF. The CDR3 DNA follows: TGCGCCAGCAGCTTGGTTACAGGGGGGATCGACGAGCAGTACTTC.

The J gene is TRBJ2-1, the V gene TRBV30; maybe TRBD1 (6 bases). Germline assignment: CDR1 GTSNPN and CDR2 SVGIG (reference sequence). The V gene lost 4 bases and the J gene lost 0 bases, with 13 bases spanning the gap. The CDR3 has 15 amino acids. CDR3 sequence reads: CAWTQQGGSYNEQFF. CDR3 sequence (DNA): TGTGCCTGGACCCAACAGGGTGGCTCCTACAATGAGCAGTTCTTC.

The rearrangement links TRBV6-6 to TRBJ1-3, with D unresolved. Looked up from germline, CDR1 is MNHNY and CDR2 is SVGAGI (reference sequence). Trimming took off 6 bases at V and 2 bases at J, with 11 bases between the two ends. CDR3 length: 14 residues. The CDR3 nucleotides are TGTGCCAGCAGCCCTTTCCAGACTGGAAACACCATATATTTT. Translated: CASSPFQTGNTIYF.

The J gene is TRBJ2-7, the V gene TRBV11-1; the match to TRBD1 covers 7 bases. The CDR3 is 14 residues long. Germline V CDR1 and CDR2: SGHAT, FQDESV (reference sequence). V gave up 5 bases and J gave up 5 bases; unmatched junction bases: 9. CDR3 in amino acids: CASSNRQGTDEQYF. As DNA, the CDR3 is TGTGCCAGCAGCAACCGACAGGGCACCGACGAGCAGTACTTC.

The chain combines TRBV5-6 with TRBJ2-3; D gene ambiguous. The CDR3 has 16 residues. Per germline, CDR1 SGHDT and CDR2 YYEEEE. The germline V and J ends were trimmed by 4 bases and 3 bases, with 18 bases remaining between them. For the CDR3, the DNA is TGTGCCAGCAGCCGAGAACGTGCTCTTGGGACAGATACGCAGTATTTT. The encoded protein is CASSRERALGTDTQYF.

This chain connects TRBV27 to TRBJ1-2; 10 positions match TRBD1. The CDR3 totals 15 residues. Germline lookup yields CDR1 MNHEY and CDR2 SMNVEV (reference sequence). With V trimmed by 5 bases and J by 8 bases, 11 bases remained unmatched. CDR3 coding DNA: TGTGCCAGCAGTCCTAACCCAGACAGGGGGCACGGCTACACCTTC. Translated: CASSPNPDRGHGYTF.

The chain has TRBV6-4 and TRBJ1-2; possible D gene TRBD1, 6 bases. CDR1 is MRHNA and CDR2 is SNTAGT in the germline V gene. Trimming shortened V by 6 bases and J by 8 bases, and 19 bases separated the two germline ends. This CDR3 region has 14 residues. The CDR3, as DNA: TGTGCCAGCAGCCTACAGGGAGGGGCATCGGGCTACACCTTC. It is translated as CASSLQGGASGYTF.

The chain combines TRBV19 with TRBJ1-5, with D perhaps TRBD1 (5 bases). The CDR3 extends over 15 amino acids. Per germline, CDR1 LNHDA and CDR2 SQIVND (reference sequence). The V gene lost 1 base and the J gene lost 9 bases, with 16 bases spanning the gap. The CDR3 DNA reads as TGTGCCAGTAGTATAGGGAGGGGCGGCGAATGGCCCCAGCATTTT. Residues: CASSIGRGGEWPQHF.